This TCR beta chain was found in a study of PD-1 blockade in classical Hodgkin lymphoma. The germline V and J ends were trimmed by 5 bases and 4 bases, with 17 bases remaining between them. Germline loops: CDR1 SGHTA, CDR2 FQGNSA. The CDR3 totals 15 residues. The study's findings and limits: A significant rise in TCR diversity by C4D1 was seen for CD4+ but not CD8+ cells.

Assay used: immunoSEQ multiplex PCR; TCRdb lists only in-frame clones, some missing. The sample lists around 9,600 clones; 85% to 90% were seen once. Documented time point: cycle 4 day 1 (C4D1), after five to seven weeks of nivolumab. Each patient relapsed following autologous stem cell transplantation, and prior brentuximab vedotin exposure differed. Concerning this clone: What it binds is not known.

This clonotype was sampled from a human donor with classical Hodgkin lymphoma. This sequence joins TRBV7-2 and TRBJ2-5; no clear D gene. Sequencing used peripheral blood mononuclear cells (PBMCs), obtained before the fourth cycle of nivolumab. DNA of the CDR3: TGTGCCAGCAGCCAGGCTTACGATAGGCGAGAGACCCAGTACTTC. It yields the protein CASSQAYDRRETQYF.